This entry concerns a single TCR beta chain. Its antigen is not known. The authors carried out high-throughput sequencing of TCR beta. They applied it to CD8+ and CD4+ T cells obtained from blood. The TEMRA cells underwent FACS enrichment, while the CD8+ and CD4+ T cells underwent negative isolation. RNA totalling roughly 0.5 to 1 ug underwent reverse transcription with random hexamers. The authors amplified TCR beta CDR3 across 54 Vbeta and 13 Jbeta using immunoSEQ multiplex PCR. TCRdb re-analysed the immunoSEQ multiplex PCR reads in MiXCR, keeping a single row per CDR3 protein. The sample carries about 110,000 distinct CDR3 sequences, about 96% recorded once. This sample is drawn from a study of CD8 T cells in Susac syndrome. Study-level points and caveats: Only a relatively small number of individuals were included in the TCR sequencing and HLA analysis.

The CDR3 spans 17 residues. Trimming cost V 2 bases and J 1 base; bases outside gene matches: 9. The germline CDR1 and CDR2 sequences are SGHTA and FQGNSA. This sequence originates from a human donor in good health. The specimen sequenced was CD4+ T cells from PBMCs. The chain uses TRBV7-2 and TRBJ2-3; TRBD2 aligns across 7 bases. CDR3 residues: CASSLTLPGGGTDTQYF. DNA for the CDR3: TGTGCCAGCAGCTTAACCCTACCGGGGGGAGGCACAGATACGCAGTATTTT.